This T cell receptor (beta chain) was found in a study of cytomegalovirus exposure and HLA in healthy donors. Broader study findings: Later analysis showed TCR association rates varying by HLA locus, highest for DRB1 and lowest for HLA-C.

The PCR contained 60 Vbeta and 13 Jbeta primers. Repertoires were generated with immunoSEQ multiplex PCR, while TCRdb's copy carries only in-frame clones and drops some. The repertoire includes under 150,000 clones, over 75% of them detected once, and 1.7% sits in the top ten. V was pared by 10 bases and J by 0 bases, with 15 bases between. The V gene's germline CDR1 is MDHEN and CDR2 SYDVKM. The CDR3 contains 14 residues. Comment on this clone: The antigen remains unidentified.

This clonotype was obtained from a woman in her 30s in good health and CMV-seronegative. Sequencing was carried out using PBMCs. The chain employs TRBV28 and TRBJ1-1, with D unclear. This CDR3 reads CATRLASVNTEAFF. DNA for the CDR3: TGTGCCACCAGGCTGGCTAGTGTGAACACTGAAGCTTTCTTT.